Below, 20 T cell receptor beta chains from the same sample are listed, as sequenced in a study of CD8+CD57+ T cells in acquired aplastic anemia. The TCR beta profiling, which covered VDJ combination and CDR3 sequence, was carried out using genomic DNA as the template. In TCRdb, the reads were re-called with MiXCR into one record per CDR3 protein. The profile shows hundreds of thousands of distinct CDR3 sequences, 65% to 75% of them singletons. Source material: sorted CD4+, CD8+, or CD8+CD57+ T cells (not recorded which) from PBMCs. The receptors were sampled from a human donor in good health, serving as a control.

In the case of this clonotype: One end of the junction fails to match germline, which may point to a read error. CDR3 bases: TGTGCCAGCAGCGTGGGGCTAGCGGCCTACAATCAGCAGTTCTTC. Its translation is CASSVGLAAYNQQFF. The chain uses TRBV9 and TRBJ2-1; 7 bases agree with TRBD2. Germline CDR1 SGDLS, CDR2 YYNGEE. The CDR3 is made up of 15 amino acids.

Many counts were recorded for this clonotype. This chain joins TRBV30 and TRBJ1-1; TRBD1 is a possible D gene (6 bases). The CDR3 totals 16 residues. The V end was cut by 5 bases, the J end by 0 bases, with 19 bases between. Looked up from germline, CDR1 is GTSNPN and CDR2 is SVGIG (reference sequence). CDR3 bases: TGTGCCTGGGGTGGACAGCAGGGACGGATGAACACTGAAGCTTTCTTT. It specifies CAWGGQQGRMNTEAFF.

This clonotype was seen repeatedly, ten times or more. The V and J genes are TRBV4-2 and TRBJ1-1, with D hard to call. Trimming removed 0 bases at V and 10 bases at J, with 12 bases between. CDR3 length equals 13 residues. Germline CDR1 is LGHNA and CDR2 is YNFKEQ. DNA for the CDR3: TGTGCCAGCAGCCAAGATTTGGGGATCGGAGCTTTCTTT. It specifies CASSQDLGIGAFF.

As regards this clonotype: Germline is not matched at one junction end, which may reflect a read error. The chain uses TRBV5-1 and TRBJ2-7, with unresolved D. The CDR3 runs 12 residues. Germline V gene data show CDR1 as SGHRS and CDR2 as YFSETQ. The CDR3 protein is CASIVAGSKQYF. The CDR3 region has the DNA TGTGCCAGCATCGTGGCCGGAAGCAAGCAGTACTTC.

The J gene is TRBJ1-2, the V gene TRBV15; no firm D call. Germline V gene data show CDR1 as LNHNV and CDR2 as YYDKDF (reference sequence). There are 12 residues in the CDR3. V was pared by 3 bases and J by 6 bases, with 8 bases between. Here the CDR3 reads CATSSRGNGYTF. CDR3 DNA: TGTGCCACCAGCAGTCGGGGAAATGGCTACACCTTC.

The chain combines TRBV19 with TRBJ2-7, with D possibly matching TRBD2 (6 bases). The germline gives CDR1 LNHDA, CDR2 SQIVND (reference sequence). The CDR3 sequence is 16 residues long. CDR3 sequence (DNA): TGTGCCAGCACCCCCCCGCAGGGCGCGGGGTCCTACGAGTTCTTTGTC. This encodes CASTPPQGAGSYEFFV.

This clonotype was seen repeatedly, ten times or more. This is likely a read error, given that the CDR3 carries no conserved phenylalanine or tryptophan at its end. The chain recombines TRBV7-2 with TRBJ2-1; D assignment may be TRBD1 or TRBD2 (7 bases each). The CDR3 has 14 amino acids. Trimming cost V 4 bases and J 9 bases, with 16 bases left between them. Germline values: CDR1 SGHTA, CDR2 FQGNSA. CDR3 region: CASSSRTGGGEQFI. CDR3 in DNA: TGTGCCAGCAGCTCCAGGACAGGCGGGGGTGAGCAGTTCATC.

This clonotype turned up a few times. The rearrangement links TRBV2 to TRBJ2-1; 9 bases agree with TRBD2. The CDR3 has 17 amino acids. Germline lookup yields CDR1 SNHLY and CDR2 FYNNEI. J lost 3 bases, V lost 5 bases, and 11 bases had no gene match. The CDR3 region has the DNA TGTGCCAGCAGTTCCCAGGGGAGCGGGGGGCTCTACAATGAGCAGTTCTTC. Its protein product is CASSSQGSGGLYNEQFF.

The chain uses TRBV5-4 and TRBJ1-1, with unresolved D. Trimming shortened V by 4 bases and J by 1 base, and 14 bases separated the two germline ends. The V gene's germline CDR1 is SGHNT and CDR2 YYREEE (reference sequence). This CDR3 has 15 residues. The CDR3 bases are TGTGCCAGCAGCGCCTCCATAAACTCGAACACTGAAGCTTTCTTT. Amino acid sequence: CASSASINSNTEAFF.

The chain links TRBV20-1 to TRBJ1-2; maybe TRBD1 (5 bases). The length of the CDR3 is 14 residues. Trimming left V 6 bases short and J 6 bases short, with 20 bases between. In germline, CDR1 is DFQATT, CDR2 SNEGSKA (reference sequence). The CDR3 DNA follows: TGCAGTGCCCAGGGAGGACGCAGAGGCGATGGCTACACCTTC. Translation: CSAQGGRRGDGYTF.

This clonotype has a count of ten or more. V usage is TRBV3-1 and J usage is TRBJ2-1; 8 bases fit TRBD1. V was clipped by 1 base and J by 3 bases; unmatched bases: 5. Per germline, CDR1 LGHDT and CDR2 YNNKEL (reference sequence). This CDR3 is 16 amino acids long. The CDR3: CASSQGGQGFYNEQFF. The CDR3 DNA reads TGTGCCAGCAGCCAAGGCGGACAGGGCTTCTACAATGAGCAGTTCTTC.

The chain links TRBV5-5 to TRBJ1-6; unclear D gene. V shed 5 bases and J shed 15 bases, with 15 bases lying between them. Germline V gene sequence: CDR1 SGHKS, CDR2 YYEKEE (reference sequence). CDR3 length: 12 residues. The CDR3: CASSSLGSHLHF. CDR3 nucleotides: TGTGCCAGCAGTTCTCTGGGGTCGCACCTCCACTTT.

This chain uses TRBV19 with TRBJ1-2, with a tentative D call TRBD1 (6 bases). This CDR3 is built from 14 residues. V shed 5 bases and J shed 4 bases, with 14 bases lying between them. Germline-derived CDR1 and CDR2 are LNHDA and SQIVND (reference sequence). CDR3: CASSASGVGYGYTF. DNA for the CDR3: TGTGCCAGTAGTGCGTCAGGGGTCGGCTATGGCTACACCTTC.

The CDR3 sequence is CASPTPQHEQYF. CDR3 DNA sequence: TGTGCCAGCCCCACCCCCCAACACGAGCAGTACTTC. This sequence joins TRBV6-1 and TRBJ2-7; D uncertain. V gave up 8 bases and J gave up 5 bases, with 13 bases separating them. The CDR3 loop spans 12 amino acids. Germline CDR1 MNHNS, CDR2 SASEGT.

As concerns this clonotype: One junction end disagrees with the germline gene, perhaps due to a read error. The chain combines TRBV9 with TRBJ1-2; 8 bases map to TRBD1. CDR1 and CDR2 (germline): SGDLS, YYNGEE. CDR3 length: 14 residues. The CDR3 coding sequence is TGTGCCATCAGTGCCCAGACAGGGGCGCAAGAGACCCCCTTC. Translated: CAISAQTGAQETPF.

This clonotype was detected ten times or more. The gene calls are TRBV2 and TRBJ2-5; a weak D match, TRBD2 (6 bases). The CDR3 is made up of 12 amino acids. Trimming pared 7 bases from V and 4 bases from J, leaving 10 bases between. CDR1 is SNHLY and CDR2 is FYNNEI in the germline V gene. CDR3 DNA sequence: TGTGCCAGCATATCCGGGGGAGAGACCCAGTACTTC. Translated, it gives CASISGGETQYF.

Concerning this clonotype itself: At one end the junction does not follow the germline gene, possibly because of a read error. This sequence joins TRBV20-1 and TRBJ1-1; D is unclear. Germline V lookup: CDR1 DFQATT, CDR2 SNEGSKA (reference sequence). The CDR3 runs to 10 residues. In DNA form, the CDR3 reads TGCAGTGCTAACCCTCCTACCTATGGCTTT. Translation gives CSANPPTYGF.

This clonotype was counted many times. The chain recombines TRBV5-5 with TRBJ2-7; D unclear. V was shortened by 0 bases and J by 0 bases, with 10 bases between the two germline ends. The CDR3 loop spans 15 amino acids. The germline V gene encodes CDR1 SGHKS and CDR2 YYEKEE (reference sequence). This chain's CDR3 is CASSLGPRSSYEQYF. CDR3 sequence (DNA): TGTGCCAGCAGCTTGGGTCCGAGAAGCTCCTACGAGCAGTACTTC.

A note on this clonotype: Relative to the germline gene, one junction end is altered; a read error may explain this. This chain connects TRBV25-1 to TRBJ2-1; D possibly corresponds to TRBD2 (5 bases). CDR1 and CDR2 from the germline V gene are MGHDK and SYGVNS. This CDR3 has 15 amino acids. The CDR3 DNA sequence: TGTGCCAGTAGTGGAAGGAGGATTGCCACACATGAGCAGTTCTTC. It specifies CASSGRRIATHEQFF.

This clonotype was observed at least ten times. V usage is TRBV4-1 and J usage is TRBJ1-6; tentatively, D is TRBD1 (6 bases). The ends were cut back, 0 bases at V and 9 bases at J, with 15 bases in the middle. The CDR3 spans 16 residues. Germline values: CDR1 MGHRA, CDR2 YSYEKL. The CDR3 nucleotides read TGCGCCAGCAGCCAAGATCCAGGGGCTAGATTTTCACCCCTCCACTTT. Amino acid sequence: CASSQDPGARFSPLHF.